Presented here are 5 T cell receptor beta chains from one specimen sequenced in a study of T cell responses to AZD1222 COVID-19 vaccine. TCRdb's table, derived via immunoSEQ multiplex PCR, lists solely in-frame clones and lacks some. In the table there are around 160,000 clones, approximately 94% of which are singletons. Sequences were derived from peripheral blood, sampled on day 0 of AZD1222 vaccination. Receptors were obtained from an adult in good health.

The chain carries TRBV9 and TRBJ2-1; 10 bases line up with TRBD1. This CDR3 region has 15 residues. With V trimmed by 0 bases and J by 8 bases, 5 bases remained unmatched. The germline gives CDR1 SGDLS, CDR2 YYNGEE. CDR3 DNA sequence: TGTGCCAGCAGCGTAGGACAGGGGGCGCTGGATGAGCAGTTCTTC. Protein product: CASSVGQGALDEQFF.

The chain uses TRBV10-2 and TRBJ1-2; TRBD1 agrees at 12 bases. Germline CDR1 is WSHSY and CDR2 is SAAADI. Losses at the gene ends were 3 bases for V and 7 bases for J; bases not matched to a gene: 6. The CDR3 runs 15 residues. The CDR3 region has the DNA TGCGCCAGCAGTGAATGGGGACAGGGGGCGCGTGGCTACACCTTC. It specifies CASSEWGQGARGYTF.

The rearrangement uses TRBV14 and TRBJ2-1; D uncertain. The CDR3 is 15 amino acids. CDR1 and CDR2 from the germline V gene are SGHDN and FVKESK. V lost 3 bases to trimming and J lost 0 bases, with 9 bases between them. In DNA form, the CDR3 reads TGTGCCAGCAGCCACACAGTATACTCCTACAATGAGCAGTTCTTC. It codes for CASSHTVYSYNEQFF.

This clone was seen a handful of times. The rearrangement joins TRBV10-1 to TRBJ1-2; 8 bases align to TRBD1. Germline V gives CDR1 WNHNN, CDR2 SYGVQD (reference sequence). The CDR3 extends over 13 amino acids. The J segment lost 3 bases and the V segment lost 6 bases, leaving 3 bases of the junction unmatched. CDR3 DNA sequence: TGCGCCAGCAGCACGGACAGGGACTATGGCTACACCTTC. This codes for CASSTDRDYGYTF.

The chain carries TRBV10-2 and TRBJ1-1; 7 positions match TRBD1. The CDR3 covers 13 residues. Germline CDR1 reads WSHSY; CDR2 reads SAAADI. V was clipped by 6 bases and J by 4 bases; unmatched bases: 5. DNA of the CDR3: TGCGCCAGCAGCCCGGACAGGAGCACTGAAGCTTTCTTT. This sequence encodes CASSPDRSTEAFF.